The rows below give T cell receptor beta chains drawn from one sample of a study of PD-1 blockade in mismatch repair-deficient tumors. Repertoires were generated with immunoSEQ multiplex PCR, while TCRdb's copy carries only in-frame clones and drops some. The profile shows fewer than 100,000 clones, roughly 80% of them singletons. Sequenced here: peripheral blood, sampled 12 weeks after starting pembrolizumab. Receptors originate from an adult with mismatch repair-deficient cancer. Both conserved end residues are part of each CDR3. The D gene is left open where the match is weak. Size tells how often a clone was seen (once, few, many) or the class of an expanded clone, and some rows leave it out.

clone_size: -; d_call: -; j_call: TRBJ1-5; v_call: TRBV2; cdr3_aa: CASSVEQEVNQPQHF; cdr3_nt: TGTGCCAGCAGTGTTGAGCAGGAGGTCAATCAGCCCCAGCATTTT
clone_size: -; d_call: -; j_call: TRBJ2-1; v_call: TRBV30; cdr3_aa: CAWSLAVSYNEQFF; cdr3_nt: TGTGCCTGGAGTCTAGCAGTTTCCTACAATGAGCAGTTCTTC
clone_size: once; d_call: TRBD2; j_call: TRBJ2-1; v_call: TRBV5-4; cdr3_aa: CASSVARFSGSFLDEQFF; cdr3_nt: TGTGCCAGCAGCGTGGCCCGCTTTAGCGGGAGCTTCCTAGATGAGCAGTTCTTC
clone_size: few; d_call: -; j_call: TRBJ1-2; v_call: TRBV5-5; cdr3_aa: CASSLMRGVNYGYTF; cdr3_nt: TGTGCCAGCAGCTTGATGCGGGGGGTTAACTATGGCTACACCTTC
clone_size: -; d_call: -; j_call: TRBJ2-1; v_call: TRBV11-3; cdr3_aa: CASSLRMGNDEQFF; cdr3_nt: TGTGCCAGCAGCTTAAGGATGGGGAACGATGAGCAGTTCTTC
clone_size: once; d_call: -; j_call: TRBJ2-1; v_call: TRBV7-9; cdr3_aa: CASSSSRSEQFF; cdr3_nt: TGTGCCAGCAGCTCCTCCCGATCGGAGCAGTTCTTC
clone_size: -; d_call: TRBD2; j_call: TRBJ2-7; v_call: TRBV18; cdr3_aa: CASSPSGLAGVEQYF; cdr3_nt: TGTGCCAGCTCACCTTCTGGACTAGCGGGAGTCGAGCAGTACTTC
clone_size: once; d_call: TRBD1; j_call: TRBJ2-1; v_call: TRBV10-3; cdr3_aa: CAIKSDRAAYNEQFF; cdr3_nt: TGTGCCATCAAATCGGACAGGGCCGCCTACAATGAGCAGTTCTTC
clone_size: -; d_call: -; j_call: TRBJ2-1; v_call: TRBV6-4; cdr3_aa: CASSDGGQGTYNEQFF; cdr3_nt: TGTGCCAGCAGTGATGGCGGGCAGGGCACCTACAATGAGCAGTTCTTC
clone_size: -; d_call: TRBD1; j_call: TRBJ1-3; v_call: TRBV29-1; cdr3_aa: CSVRQGLAIYF; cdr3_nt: TGCAGCGTTCGACAGGGGCTAGCCATATATTTT
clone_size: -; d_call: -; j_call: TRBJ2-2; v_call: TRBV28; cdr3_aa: CASRPNRVPGELFF; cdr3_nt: TGTGCCAGCAGACCGAATAGGGTGCCCGGGGAGCTGTTTTTT
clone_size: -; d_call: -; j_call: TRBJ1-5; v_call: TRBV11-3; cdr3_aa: CASSFVPLGTNQPQHF; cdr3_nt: TGTGCCAGCAGCTTCGTCCCTCTTGGGACCAATCAGCCCCAGCATTTT
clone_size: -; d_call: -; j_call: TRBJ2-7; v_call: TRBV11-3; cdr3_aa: CASSLGGTTHEQYF; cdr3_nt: TGTGCCAGCAGCTTAGGAGGGACAACCCACGAGCAGTACTTC
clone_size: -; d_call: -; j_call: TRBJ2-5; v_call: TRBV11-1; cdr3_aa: CASSPGLKQETQYF; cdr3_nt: TGTGCCAGCAGCCCGGGACTCAAACAAGAGACCCAGTACTTC
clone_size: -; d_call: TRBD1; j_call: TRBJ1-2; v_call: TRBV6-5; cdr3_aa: CASSFRDRGSGGYTF; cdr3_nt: TGTGCCAGCAGTTTCCGGGACAGGGGATCGGGGGGCTACACCTTC
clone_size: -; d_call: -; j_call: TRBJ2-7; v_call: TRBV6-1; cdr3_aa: CASTPSELYEQYF; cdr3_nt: TGTGCCAGCACCCCTTCCGAACTTTACGAGCAGTACTTC
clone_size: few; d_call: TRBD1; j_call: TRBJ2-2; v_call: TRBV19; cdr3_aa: CASSSTGVTGELFF; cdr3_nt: TGTGCCAGTTCCTCGACAGGGGTCACCGGGGAGCTGTTTTTT
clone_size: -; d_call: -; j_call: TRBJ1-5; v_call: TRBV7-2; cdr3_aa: CASSLADRGPQHF; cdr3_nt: TGTGCCAGCAGCTTAGCCGATAGAGGGCCCCAGCATTTT
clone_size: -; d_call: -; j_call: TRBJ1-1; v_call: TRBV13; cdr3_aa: CATARKTASEAFF; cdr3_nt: TGTGCAACGGCGCGGAAGACAGCGTCTGAAGCTTTCTTT
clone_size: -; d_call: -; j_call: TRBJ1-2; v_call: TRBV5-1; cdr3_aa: CASSLAPATQNYGYTF; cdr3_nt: TGCGCCAGCAGCTTGGCTCCGGCGACACAGAACTATGGCTACACCTTC
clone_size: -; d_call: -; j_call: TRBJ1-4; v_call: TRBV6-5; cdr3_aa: CASSYSSRVVGEKLFF; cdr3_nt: TGTGCCAGCAGTTACTCGAGTAGGGTAGTGGGCGAAAAACTGTTTTTT
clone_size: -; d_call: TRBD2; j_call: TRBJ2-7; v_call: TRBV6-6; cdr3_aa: CASSGLTSGKYEQYF; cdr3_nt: TGTGCCAGCAGTGGCCTTACTAGCGGGAAGTACGAGCAGTACTTC
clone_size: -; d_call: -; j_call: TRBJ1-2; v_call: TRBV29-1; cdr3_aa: CSVDPLSYGYTF; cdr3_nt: TGCAGCGTTGACCCCCTAAGCTATGGCTACACCTTC
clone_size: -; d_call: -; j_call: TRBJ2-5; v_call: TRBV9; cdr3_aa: CASSVGGRVQETQYF; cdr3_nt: TGTGCCAGCAGCGTAGGGGGAAGGGTCCAAGAGACCCAGTACTTC
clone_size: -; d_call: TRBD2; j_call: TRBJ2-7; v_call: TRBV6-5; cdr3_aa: CASSPLAENYEQYF; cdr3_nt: TGTGCCAGCAGTCCACTAGCGGAGAATTACGAGCAGTACTTC
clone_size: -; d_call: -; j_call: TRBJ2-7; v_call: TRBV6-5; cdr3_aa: CASSSGRVVAYEQYF; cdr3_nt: TGTGCCAGCAGTAGCGGGCGTGTGGTTGCCTACGAGCAGTACTTC
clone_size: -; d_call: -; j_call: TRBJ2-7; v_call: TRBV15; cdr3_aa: CATSRGLGNIYEQYF; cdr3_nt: TGTGCCACCAGCAGAGGACTAGGGAACATATACGAGCAGTACTTC
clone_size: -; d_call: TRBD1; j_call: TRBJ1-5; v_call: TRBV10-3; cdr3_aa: CAAGRGRREPQHF; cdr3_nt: TGTGCCGCCGGCAGGGGGCGGAGGGAGCCCCAGCATTTT
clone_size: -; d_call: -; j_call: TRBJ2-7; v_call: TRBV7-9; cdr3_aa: CASSLVPGDEQYF; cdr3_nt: TGTGCCAGCAGCTTAGTTCCCGGGGACGAGCAGTACTTC
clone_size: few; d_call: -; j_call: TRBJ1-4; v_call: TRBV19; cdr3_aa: CASSIDDWDWLFF; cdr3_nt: TGTGCCAGTAGTATAGACGATTGGGACTGGCTGTTTTTT
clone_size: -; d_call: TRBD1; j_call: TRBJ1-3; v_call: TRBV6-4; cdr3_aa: CASSDSRDRGGSGNTIYF; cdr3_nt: TGTGCCAGCAGTGACTCCCGGGACAGGGGAGGATCTGGAAACACCATATATTTT
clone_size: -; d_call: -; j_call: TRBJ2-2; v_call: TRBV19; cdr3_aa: CAIQGVGGELFF; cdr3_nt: TGTGCCATCCAGGGAGTCGGCGGGGAGCTGTTTTTT
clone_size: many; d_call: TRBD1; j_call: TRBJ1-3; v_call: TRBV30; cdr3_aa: CAWGTGGNGNTIYF; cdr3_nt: TGTGCCTGGGGGACAGGGGGCAATGGAAACACCATATATTTT
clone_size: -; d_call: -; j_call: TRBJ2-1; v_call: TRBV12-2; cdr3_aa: CASRLGRGKRERNEQFF; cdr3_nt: TGTGCAAGTCGCTTAGGGCGGGGGAAGCGGGAGAGAAATGAGCAGTTCTTC
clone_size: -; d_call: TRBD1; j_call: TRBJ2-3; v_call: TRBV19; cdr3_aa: CASSLQTGTDTQYF; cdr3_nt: TGTGCCAGTAGTCTTCAGACAGGGACAGATACGCAGTATTTT
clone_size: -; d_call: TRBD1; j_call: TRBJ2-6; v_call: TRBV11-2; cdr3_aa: CASSYRGQVSSGANVLTF; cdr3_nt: TGTGCCAGCAGCTACAGGGGGCAGGTTAGCTCTGGGGCCAACGTCCTGACTTTC
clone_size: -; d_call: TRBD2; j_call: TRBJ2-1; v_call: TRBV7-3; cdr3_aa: CASSPSGRQNNEQFF; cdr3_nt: TGTGCCAGCAGCCCCAGCGGGAGGCAAAACAATGAGCAGTTCTTC
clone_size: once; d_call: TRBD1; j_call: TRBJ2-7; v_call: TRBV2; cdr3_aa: CASSPSTGGPYEQYF; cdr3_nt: TGTGCCAGCAGTCCATCGACAGGGGGTCCCTACGAGCAGTACTTC
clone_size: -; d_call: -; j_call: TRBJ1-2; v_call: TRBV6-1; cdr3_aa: CASSEVLRGGYTF; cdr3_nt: TGTGCCAGCAGCGAGGTTCTGCGGGGTGGCTACACCTTC
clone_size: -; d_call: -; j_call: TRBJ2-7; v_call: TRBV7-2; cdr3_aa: CASSSDYYEQYF; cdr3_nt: TGTGCCAGCAGTTCAGACTACTACGAGCAGTACTTC
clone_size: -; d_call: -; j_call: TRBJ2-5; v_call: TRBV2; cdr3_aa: CASSEDPSGRGRFTQYF; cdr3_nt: TGTGCCAGCAGTGAAGACCCCTCGGGGAGGGGGAGGTTTACCCAGTACTTC
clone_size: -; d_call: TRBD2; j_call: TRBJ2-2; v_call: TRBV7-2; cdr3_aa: CASSLALTSGRTTGELFF; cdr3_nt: TGTGCCAGCAGCTTAGCGTTGACTAGCGGGAGGACCACCGGGGAGCTGTTTTTT
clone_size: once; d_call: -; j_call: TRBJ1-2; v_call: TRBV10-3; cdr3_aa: CAISESKGYDYGYTF; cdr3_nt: TGTGCCATCAGTGAGTCAAAGGGGTACGACTATGGCTACACCTTC
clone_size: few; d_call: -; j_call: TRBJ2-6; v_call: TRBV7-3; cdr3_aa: CASSLDSGANVLTF; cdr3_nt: TGTGCCAGCAGCTTGGACTCTGGGGCCAACGTCCTGACTTTC
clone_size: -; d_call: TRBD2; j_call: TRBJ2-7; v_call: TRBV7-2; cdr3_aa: CASSPGGAYTYEQYF; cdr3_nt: TGTGCCAGCAGCCCCGGGGGGGCCTACACCTACGAGCAGTACTTC